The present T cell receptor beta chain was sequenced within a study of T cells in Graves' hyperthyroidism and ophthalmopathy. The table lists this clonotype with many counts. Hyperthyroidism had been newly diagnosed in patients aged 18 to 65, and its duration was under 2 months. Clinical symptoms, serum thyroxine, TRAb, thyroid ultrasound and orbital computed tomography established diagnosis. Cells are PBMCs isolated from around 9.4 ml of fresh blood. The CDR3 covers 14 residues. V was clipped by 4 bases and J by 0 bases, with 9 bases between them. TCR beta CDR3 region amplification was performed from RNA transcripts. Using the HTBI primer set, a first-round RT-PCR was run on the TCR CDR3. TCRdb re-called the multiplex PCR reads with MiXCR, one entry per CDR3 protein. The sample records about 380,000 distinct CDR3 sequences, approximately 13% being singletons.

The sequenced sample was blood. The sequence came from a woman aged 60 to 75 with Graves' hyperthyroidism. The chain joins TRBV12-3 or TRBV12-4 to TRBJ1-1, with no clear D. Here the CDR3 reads CASSSGRMNTEAFF. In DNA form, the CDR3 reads TGTGCCAGCAGTTCAGGACGGATGAACACTGAAGCTTTCTTT.